This passage covers 6 T cell receptor beta chains from one sample sequenced in a study of neurological immune-mediated disorders. TCRdb redid the calling of the 5' RACE reads with MiXCR, one entry per CDR3 protein. The sample includes 50,000 to 80,000 distinct CDR3 sequences, 4.5% to 5.5% seen only once; the top ten take 6.9%. Sequenced: PBMCs. The receptor source for this set is a man aged 25-45 years with multiple sclerosis.

The sample holds many counts of this clonotype. This rearrangement joins TRBV5-1 to TRBJ2-3; 9 bases map to TRBD2. CDR3 length: 15 residues. V shed 6 bases and J 1 base; nucleotides not matched to a gene: 6. Germline assignment: CDR1 SGHRS and CDR2 YFSETQ. CDR3: CASNEASGGTDTQYF. The CDR3 region has the DNA TGCGCCAGCAATGAGGCTAGCGGGGGCACAGATACGCAGTATTTT.

The chain is built from TRBV4-1 and TRBJ1-6, with unresolved D. CDR3 length equals 14 residues. Germline CDR1 MGHRA, CDR2 YSYEKL. Trimming left V 0 bases short and J 13 bases short, with 13 bases between. CDR3 loop: CASSQEKAGRPLHF. CDR3 DNA: TGCGCCAGCAGCCAAGAAAAGGCGGGGAGGCCCCTCCACTTT.

Ten or more counts support this clonotype. The junction differs from germline at one of its ends, possibly a read error. The V and J genes are TRBV20-1 and TRBJ2-1, with D uncertain. This CDR3 is built from 12 residues. The germline CDR1 and CDR2 sequences are DFQATT and SNEGSKA (reference sequence). The CDR3 sequence is CSARGPWGEQFF. DNA for the CDR3: TGCAGTGCCAGAGGTCCCTGGGGTGAGCAGTTCTTC.

This clonotype was counted many times. The chain uses TRBV10-2 and TRBJ2-2; 15 nucleotides line up with TRBD2. The ends lost 8 bases at V and 3 bases at J; junction bases unmatched: 7. This CDR3 is built from 17 residues. Germline lookup yields CDR1 WSHSY and CDR2 SAAADI. In DNA form, the CDR3 reads TGCGCCAGCGGGAGGACTAGCGGGGGGGTATACACCGGGGAGCTGTTTTTT. Its protein is CASGRTSGGVYTGELFF.

This clonotype was picked up many times. This sequence joins TRBV7-9 and TRBJ1-1; D unresolved. The CDR3 is 12 amino acids. Trimming removed 4 bases from V and 0 bases from J, with 3 bases in between. Germline V CDR1 and CDR2: SEHNR, FQNEAQ (reference sequence). The CDR3 DNA sequence: TGTGCCAGCAGCTGGTTGAACACTGAAGCTTTCTTT. The encoded protein is CASSWLNTEAFF.

This clonotype was observed at least ten times. The V call is TRBV12-3 or TRBV12-4, the J call TRBJ2-7; TRBD1 aligns across 8 bases. After removal of 6 bases from V and 4 bases from J, the junction contained 8 bases not matched to a gene. The CDR3 is made up of 14 amino acids. The CDR3 loop reads CASRGQGAGYEQYV. CDR3 DNA: TGTGCCAGCAGAGGGCAGGGGGCTGGGTACGAGCAGTACGTC.